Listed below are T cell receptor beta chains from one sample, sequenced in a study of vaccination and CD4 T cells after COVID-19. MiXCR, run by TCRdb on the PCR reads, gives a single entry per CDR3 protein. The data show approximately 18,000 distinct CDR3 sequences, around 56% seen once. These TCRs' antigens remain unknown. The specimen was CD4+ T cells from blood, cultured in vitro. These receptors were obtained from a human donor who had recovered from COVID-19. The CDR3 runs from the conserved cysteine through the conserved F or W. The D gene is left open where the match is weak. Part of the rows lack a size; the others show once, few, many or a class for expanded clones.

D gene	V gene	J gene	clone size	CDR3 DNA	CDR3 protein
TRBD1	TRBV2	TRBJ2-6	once	TGTGCCAGCAGTGACCGACAGGGGATCGTACGTGGGGCCAACGTCCTGACTTTC	CASSDRQGIVRGANVLTF
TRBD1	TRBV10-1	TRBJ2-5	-	TGCGCCAGCAGTGAGTACAGGGGAGAGACCCAGTACTTC	CASSEYRGETQYF
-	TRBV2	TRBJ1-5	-	TGTGCCAGCACCCAAGGGAATCAGCCCCAGCATTTT	CASTQGNQPQHF
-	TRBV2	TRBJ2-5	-	TGTGCCAGCAGTCGGGACACCCAAGAGACCCAGTACTTC	CASSRDTQETQYF
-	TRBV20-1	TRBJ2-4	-	TGCAGTGCTAGACCTCCTTGGGGTACAGGGAACATTCAGTACTTC	CSARPPWGTGNIQYF
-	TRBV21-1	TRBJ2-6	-	TGTGCCAGCAGCAAATGGAGGCAGTTACCCTCTGGGGCCAACGTCCTGACTTTC	CASSKWRQLPSGANVLTF
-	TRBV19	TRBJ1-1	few	TGTGCCAGTAGTATCTGGACTCTGATAGGGACTGAAGCTTTCTTT	CASSIWTLIGTEAFF
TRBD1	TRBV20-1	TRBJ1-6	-	TGCAGTGCTAGGGAATCGGGACAGGGATATTCACCCCTCCACTTT	CSARESGQGYSPLHF
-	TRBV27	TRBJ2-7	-	TGTGCCAGCAGTCCCTGGGGCAGGACCTACGAGCAGTACTTC	CASSPWGRTYEQYF
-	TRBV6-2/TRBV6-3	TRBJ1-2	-	TGTGCCAGCAATCGTTGGGCCGACTCCGGCTATGGCTACACCTTC	CASNRWADSGYGYTF
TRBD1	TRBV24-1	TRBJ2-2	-	TGTGCCACCCGGGACAGAGCGAACACCGGGGAGCTGTTTTTT	CATRDRANTGELFF
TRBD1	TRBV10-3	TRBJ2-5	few	TGTGCCATCAGCCCAGGGACAGGGCGAGAGACCCAGTACTTC	CAISPGTGRETQYF
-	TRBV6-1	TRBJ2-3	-	TGTGCCAGCAGCAACAGGGCCACAGATACGCAGTATTTT	CASSNRATDTQYF
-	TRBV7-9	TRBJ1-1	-	TGTGCCAGCAGCAAAAGGGACGGGAGAAACACTGAAGCTTTCTTT	CASSKRDGRNTEAFF
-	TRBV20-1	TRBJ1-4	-	TGCAGTGCTAGTGCGCTGGGATTTCACGGGGAAAAACTGTTTTTT	CSASALGFHGEKLFF
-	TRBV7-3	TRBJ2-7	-	TGTGCCAGCAGCGCGGACGGGAGCTCCTACGAGCAGTACTTC	CASSADGSSYEQYF
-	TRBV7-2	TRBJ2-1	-	TGTGCCAGCAGCCGGAGGGACAGCTCCTACAATGAGCAGTTCTTC	CASSRRDSSYNEQFF
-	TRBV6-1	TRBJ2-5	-	TGTGCCAGCAGACTTACAGGGATACAAGAGACCCAGTACTTC	CASRLTGIQETQYF
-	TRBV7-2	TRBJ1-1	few	TGTGCCAGCAGCCTCCGCAGGACGAACACTGAAGCTTTCTTT	CASSLRRTNTEAFF
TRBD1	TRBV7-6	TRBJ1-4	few	TGTGCCAGCAACGGACAGGGGGATGAAAAACTGTTTTTT	CASNGQGDEKLFF
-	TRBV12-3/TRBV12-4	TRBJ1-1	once	TGTGCCAGCAGTTTATCTGGGGGCGCATCTGAAGCTTTCTTT	CASSLSGGASEAFF
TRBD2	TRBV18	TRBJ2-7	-	TGTGCCAGCTCACCGCCGACTAGCGGAGCCTACGAGCAGTACTTC	CASSPPTSGAYEQYF
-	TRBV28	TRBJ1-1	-	TGTGCCAGCGAGGGGTTCCAGAACACTGAAGCTTTCTTT	CASEGFQNTEAFF
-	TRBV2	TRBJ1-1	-	TGTGCCAGCTTCCCAGACAGGTCGGAAGCTTTCTTT	CASFPDRSEAFF
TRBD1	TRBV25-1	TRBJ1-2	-	TGTGCCAGCAGTGAGCCGTTTGGGCAGGGGGCCGGCCTCTATGGCTACACCTTC	CASSEPFGQGAGLYGYTF
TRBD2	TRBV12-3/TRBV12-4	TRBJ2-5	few	TGTGCCAGCAGTTTAGGGAATAGCGGGGTCCAAGAGACCCAGTACTTC	CASSLGNSGVQETQYF
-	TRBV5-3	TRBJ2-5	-	TGTGCCAGAAGGCAGGGTTCAGAGACCCAGTACTTC	CARRQGSETQYF
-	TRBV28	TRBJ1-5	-	TGTGCCAGCAGAGGGGCGGGGGATTATAGCAATCAGCCCCAGCATTTT	CASRGAGDYSNQPQHF
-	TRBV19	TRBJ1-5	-	TGTGCCAGTAGTATTGTAGGAGCCATCGGGAATCAGCCCCAGCATTTT	CASSIVGAIGNQPQHF
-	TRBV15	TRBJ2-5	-	TGTGCCACCAGCAGAGACGGACAGAGCCAAGAGACCCAGTACTTC	CATSRDGQSQETQYF
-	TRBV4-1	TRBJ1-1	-	TGCGCCAGCAGCCAAGAACTGCGGCAGCGAGCTTTCTTT	CASSQELRQRAFF
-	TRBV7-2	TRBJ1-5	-	TGTGCCAGCAGCTTAGTAGGGGGGGGGAGCAATCAGCCCCAGCATTTT	CASSLVGGGSNQPQHF
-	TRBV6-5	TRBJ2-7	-	TGTGCCAGCAGTTTCCAGGGGGGCGGCGGAGGGCGCGAGCAGTACTTC	CASSFQGGGGGREQYF
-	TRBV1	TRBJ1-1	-	TGCACCAGCAGCCTTGGGAGGGAGGCTTTCTTT	CTSSLGREAFF
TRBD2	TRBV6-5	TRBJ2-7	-	TGTGCCAGCAGTTACTCCCGGGGGGGGCAGTACTTC	CASSYSRGGQYF
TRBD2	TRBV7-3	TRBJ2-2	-	TGTGCCAGCAGCCGACTAGCGGGGATCGCGAACACCGGGGAGCTGTTTTTT	CASSRLAGIANTGELFF
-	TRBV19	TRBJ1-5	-	TGTGCCAGTAGTATACTAAGGGGTAGCAATCAGCCCCAGCATTTT	CASSILRGSNQPQHF
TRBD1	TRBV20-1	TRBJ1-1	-	TGCAGTGCTAGAGATATGATGGACAGGGGATCAGCTTTCTTT	CSARDMMDRGSAFF
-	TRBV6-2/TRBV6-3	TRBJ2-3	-	TGTGCCAGCAACGACAGGAGGGAAACAGATACGCAGTATTTT	CASNDRRETDTQYF
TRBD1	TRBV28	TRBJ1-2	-	TGTGCCAGCAGACGTGGGACAGTTAACTATGGCTACACCTTC	CASRRGTVNYGYTF
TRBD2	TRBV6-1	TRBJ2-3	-	TGTGCCAGCCCTAGCGGGGGTAGCACAGATACGCAGTATTTT	CASPSGGSTDTQYF
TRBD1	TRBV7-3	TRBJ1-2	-	TGTGCCAGCAGTCAGGGGGTTGGCTATGGCTACACCTTC	CASSQGVGYGYTF